One sample yielded the 7 T cell receptor beta chains listed below, sequenced in a study of T-cell memory formation after mild COVID-19. TCRdb redid the calling of the 5' RACE reads with MiXCR, one entry per CDR3 protein. The sample carries 200,000 to 250,000 distinct CDR3 sequences, roughly 14% recorded once. Source material: PBMCs or a T cell subset sorted from them (not recorded which). All receptors come from an adult woman who had mild COVID-19 (a few samples of this study predate the infection). Cell type and time point are not known.

This clonotype has a handful of counts. The chain combines TRBV5-1 with TRBJ2-1; 14 bases line up with TRBD2. V lost 0 bases and J lost 2; bases outside the gene matches: 4. In germline, CDR1 is SGHRS, CDR2 YFSETQ. The CDR3 is 18 amino acids. The CDR3 bases are TGCGCCAGCAGCTTGGGACTAGCGGGAGGGCTCCCCTACAATGAGCAGTTCTTC. Residues: CASSLGLAGGLPYNEQFF. Drawing the rest from reference TRBV5-1 and TRBJ2-1, the complete variable domain is KAGVTQTPRYLIKTRGQQVTLSCSPISGHRSVSWYQQTPGQGLQFLFEYFSETQRNKGNFPGRFSGRQFSNSRSEMNVSTLELGDSALYLCASSLGLAGGLPYNEQFFGPGTRLTVL.

This rearrangement joins TRBV5-1 to TRBJ2-3, with 8 bases matching TRBD2. This CDR3 is 14 amino acids long. V dropped 4 bases and J dropped 1; count of bases not matched to a gene: 2. Looked up from germline, CDR1 is SGHRS and CDR2 is YFSETQ. CDR3 sequence: CASSISGGTDTQYF. The CDR3 nucleotides are TGCGCCAGCAGCATTAGCGGGGGCACAGATACGCAGTATTTT.

This clonotype has a handful of counts. The chain carries TRBV27 and TRBJ1-2, with D tentatively TRBD1 (6 bases). Germline V gene sequence: CDR1 MNHEY, CDR2 SMNVEV (reference sequence). The germline V and J ends were trimmed by 6 bases and 8 bases, with 13 bases remaining between them. The CDR3 covers 12 residues. CDR3 in DNA: TGTGCCAGCAGGTCAGGGGCGGGAGGCTACACCTTC. This gives the protein CASRSGAGGYTF.

This clonotype was seen more than once but under ten times. The chain employs TRBV4-1 and TRBJ1-1; TRBD1 matches 7 bases. The germline CDR1 and CDR2 sequences are MGHRA and YSYEKL. Trimming at V came to 3 bases and at J to 0 bases, leaving 7 bases not matched to a gene. This CDR3 comprises 16 residues. This chain's CDR3 is CASSQGGTAMNTEAFF. The CDR3 coding sequence is TGCGCCAGCAGCCAGGGGGGGACAGCCATGAACACTGAAGCTTTCTTT.

This clonotype was recorded a few times. The CDR3: CASSLLSGRARGAQYF. In DNA form, the CDR3 reads TGTGCCAGCAGTTTACTTAGCGGGAGGGCACGAGGTGCCCAGTACTTC. This chain links TRBV12-3 or TRBV12-4 with TRBJ2-5; 11 bases align to TRBD2. This CDR3 has 16 amino acids. After removal of 2 bases from V and 9 bases from J, the junction contained 11 bases not matched to a gene.

The chain uses TRBV6-5 and TRBJ2-1; 8 positions match TRBD1. V was pared by 1 base and J by 7 bases, with 6 bases of the junction left unmatched. This CDR3 spans 15 amino acids. Germline V CDR1 and CDR2: MNHEY, SVGAGI. CDR3 coding DNA: TGTGCCAGCAGTTACTTGGCAGGGGGCATGAATGAGCAGTTCTTC. Encoded protein: CASSYLAGGMNEQFF.

The rearrangement uses TRBV14 and TRBJ2-5, with 9 bases matching TRBD1. CDR3 size: 16 residues. Germline V gene data show CDR1 as SGHDN and CDR2 as FVKESK. V was clipped by 3 bases and J by 5 bases; unmatched bases: 10. The CDR3: CASSQPRDRVWETQYF. The CDR3 DNA is TGTGCCAGCAGCCAGCCCCGGGACAGGGTGTGGGAGACCCAGTACTTC.